A selection of T cell receptor beta chains follows, all from one sample in a study of beta chain features in type 1 diabetes. Some clones are missing from TCRdb's copy, which holds only in-frame ones; the method was immunoSEQ multiplex PCR. The table records around 280,000 clones, around 7.8% of them present only once. Sequencing was carried out using central memory CD4+ T cells from blood. These receptor sequences come from a woman aged 18 to 35 in good health. Both conserved end residues are part of each CDR3. The listing skips clone size in some rows; elsewhere it reads once, few, many or a size class.

TRBV13,-,TRBJ1-3,CASSSRGKHSGNTIYF
TRBV7-2,-,TRBJ2-3,CASSFPTGRTQYF
TRBV27,many,TRBJ1-4,CASSPLQGQNKLFF
TRBV4-1,-,TRBJ1-5,CASRINREHSNQPQHF
TRBV27,few,TRBJ2-7,CASSLSRSSYEQYF
TRBV19,-,TRBJ1-1,CASSGGQGWPDTEAFF
TRBV7-8,few,TRBJ1-1,CASRPGTPYEAFF
TRBV2,few,TRBJ2-2,CASRWDSGGVGELFF
TRBV27,-,TRBJ2-7,CASSAPRTGSYEQYF
TRBV5-6,few,TRBJ2-3,CASSAGTADTQYF
TRBV30,-,TRBJ2-5,CAWTGGETQYF